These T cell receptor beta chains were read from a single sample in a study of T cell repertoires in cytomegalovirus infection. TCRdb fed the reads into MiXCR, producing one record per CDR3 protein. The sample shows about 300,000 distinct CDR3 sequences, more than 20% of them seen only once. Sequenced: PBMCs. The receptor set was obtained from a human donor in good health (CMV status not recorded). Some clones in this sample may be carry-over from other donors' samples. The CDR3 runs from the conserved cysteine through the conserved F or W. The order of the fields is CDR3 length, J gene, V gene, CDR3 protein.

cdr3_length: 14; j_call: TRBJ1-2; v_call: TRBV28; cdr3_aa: CASSSGQDNYGYTF
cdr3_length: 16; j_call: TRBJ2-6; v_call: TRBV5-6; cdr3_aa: CASLTGGLGGANVLTF
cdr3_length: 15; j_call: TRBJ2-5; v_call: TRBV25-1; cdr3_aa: CASSEGTGQRETQYF
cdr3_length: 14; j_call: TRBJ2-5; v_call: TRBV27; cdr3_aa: CASSLSRGGETQYF
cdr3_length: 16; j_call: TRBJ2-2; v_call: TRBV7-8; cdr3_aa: CASSAGGLGNTGELFF
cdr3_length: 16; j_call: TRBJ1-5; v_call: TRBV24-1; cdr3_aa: CATSDTTGLDNQPQHF
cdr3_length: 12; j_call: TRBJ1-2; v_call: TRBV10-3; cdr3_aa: CAISGTGDGYTF
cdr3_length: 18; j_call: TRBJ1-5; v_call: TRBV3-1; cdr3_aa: CASSQGAGGEWGNQPQHF
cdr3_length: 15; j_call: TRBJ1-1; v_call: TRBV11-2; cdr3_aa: CASSSGQGGRAEAFF
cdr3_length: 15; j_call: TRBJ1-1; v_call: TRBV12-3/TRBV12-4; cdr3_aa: CASSLISGRANEAFF
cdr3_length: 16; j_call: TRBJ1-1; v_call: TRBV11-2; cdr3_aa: CASSLFTGVGTAEAFF
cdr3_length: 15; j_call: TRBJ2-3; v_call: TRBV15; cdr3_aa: CATSRRTGGTDTQYF
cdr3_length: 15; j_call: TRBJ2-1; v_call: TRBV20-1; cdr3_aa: CSARLMSGTNNEQFF
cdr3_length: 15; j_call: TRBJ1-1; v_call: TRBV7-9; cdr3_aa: CASSLPLGVSTEAFF
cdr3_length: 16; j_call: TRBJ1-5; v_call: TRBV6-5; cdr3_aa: CASSYSRVGRVQPQHF
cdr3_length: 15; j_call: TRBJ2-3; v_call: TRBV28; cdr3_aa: CASSFIRLSTDTQYF
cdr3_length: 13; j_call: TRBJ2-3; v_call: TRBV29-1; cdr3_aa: CSVETGFTDTQYF
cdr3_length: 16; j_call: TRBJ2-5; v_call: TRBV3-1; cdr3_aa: CASSLLGGGGQETQYF
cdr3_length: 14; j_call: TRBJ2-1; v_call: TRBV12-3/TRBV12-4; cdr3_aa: CASSLRLADTEQLF
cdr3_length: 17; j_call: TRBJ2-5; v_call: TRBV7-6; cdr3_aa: CASSLAPGLEEGETQYF
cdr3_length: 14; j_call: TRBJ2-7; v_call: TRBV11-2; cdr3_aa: CASSLVVGTYEQYF
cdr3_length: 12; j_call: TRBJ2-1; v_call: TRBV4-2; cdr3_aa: CASSLDRGEQFF
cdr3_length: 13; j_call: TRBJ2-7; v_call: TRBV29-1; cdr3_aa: CSVPGLAGYEQYF
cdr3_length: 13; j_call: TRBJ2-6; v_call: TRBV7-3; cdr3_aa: CASSPPGANVLTF
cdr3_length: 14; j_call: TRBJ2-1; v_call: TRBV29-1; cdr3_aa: CSVDFSGSYNEQFF
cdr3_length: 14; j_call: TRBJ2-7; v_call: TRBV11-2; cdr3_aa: CASSFRGGHYEQYF
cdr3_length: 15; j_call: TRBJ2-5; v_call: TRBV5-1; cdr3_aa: CASSLSQGALQTQYF
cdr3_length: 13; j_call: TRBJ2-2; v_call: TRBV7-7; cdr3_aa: CASSLGRTGELFF
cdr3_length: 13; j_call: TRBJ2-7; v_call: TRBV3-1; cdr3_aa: CASSLLGQGEQYF
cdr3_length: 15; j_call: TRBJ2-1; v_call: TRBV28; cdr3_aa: CASTFGGGAVNEQFF
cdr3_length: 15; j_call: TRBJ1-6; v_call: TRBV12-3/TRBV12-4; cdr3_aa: CASSPTGTGRSPLHF
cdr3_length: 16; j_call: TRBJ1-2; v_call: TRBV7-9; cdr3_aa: CASSRPTGRTRGSYTF
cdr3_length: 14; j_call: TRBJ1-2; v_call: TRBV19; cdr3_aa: CASSNKGRAWGYTF
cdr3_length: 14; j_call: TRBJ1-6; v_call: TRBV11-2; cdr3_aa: CASSLAGEGSPLHF
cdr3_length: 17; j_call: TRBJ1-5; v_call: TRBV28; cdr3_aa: CASSIQDGRYSNQPQHF
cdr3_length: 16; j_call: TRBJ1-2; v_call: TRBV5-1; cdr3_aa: CASSPSIRDPSTGYTF
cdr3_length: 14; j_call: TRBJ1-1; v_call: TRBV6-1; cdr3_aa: CASSERDGPTEAFF
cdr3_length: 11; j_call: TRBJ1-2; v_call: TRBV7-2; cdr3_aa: CASSSRLWYTF
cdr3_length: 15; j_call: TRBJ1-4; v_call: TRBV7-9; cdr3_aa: CASSLGDRVGGKLFF
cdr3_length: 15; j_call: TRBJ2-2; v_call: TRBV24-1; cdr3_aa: CATSDPGTDTGELFF
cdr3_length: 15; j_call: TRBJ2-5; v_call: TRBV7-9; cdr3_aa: CASSLPEAAQETQYF
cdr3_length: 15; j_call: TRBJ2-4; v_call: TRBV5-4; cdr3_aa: CASSLASSPMNIQYF
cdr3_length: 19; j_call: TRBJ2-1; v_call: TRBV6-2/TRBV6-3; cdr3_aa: CASSALPGSGVSSYNEQFF
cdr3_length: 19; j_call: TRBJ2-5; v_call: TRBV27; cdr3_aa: CASSFVGGRAGGFQETQYF
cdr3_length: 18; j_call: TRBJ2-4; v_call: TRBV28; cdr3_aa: CASRTRGPPHLAKNIQYF